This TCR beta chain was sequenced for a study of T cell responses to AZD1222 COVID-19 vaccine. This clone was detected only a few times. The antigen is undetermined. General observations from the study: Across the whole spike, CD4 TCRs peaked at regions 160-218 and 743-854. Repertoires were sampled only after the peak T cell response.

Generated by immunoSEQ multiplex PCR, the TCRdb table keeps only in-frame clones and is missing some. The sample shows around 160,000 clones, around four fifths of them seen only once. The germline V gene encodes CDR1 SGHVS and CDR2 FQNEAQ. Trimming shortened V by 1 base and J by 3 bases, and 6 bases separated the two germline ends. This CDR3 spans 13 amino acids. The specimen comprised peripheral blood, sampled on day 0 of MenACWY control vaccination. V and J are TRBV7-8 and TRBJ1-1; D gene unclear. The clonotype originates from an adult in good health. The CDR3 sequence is CASSLEEYTEAFF. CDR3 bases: TGTGCCAGCAGCTTAGAAGAATACACTGAAGCTTTCTTT.